This entry is about one T cell receptor beta chain. Its specific antigen is unknown. The sample holds no much larger clone one base away, and base qualities are not on file. From the germline V gene, CDR1 is SGHVS and CDR2 is FNYEAQ. The cysteine opens and the phenylalanine closes a CDR3 of 16 amino acids. Only CDR3 DNA remains: 48 bases, in frame from the first base. V drops 5 bases and J drops 1 base, leaving 17 bases in between. This record comes from a study of shared clonotypes between healthy human individuals (dated by TCRdb to the early 2020s). Study-level background: The cohort included three men and a couple of women between 18 and 49 years of age. Per donor, three plates each were used for CD4 naive and CD4 memory, two for CD8 naive, and one for CD8 memory. To estimate repertoire size and how much clonotype sharing occurs between individuals, the study deeply sequenced the blood TCR repertoires of roughly 5 healthy adults. Libraries were prepared and TCR repertoires were sequenced by different laboratories using diverse techniques, in order to increase sequencing depth and limit assay-specific biases. Per donor, leukapheresis produced somewhere between about 0.94 and 8.9 billion PBMCs.

Using the deep immunoSEQ assay, multiplex PCR amplified TCR CDR3 regions from genomic DNA. Extracted genomic DNA from each cell subset was spread evenly across all wells of several immunoSEQ 96-well plates, with each plate serving as a replicate. For sorted subsets, about 220 ng of genomic DNA, equivalent to 25,000 to 35,000 T cell genomes, went into each replicate PCR. Purified libraries were quantified with a Qubit 3.0 fluorometer, sized on a Bioanalyzer 2100, and re-quantified with the KAPA Library Quantification kit. Each immunoSEQ 96-well plate was sequenced on its own single-read 150-cycle Illumina NextSeq 550 flow cell. As for the original processing: Because the immunoSEQ output included only junctional sequences and no quality scores, the filtering could not be the same as the filtering used for full-length reads. To assign V/J genes and CDR3, sequences were annotated against IMGT germline references using PyIR, a Python wrapper for IgBLAST v1.9. Any read was removed if the V/J assignment was weak (E-value above 1e-6), the CDR3 was missing, or the read contained stop codons, out-of-frame junctions, or ambiguous translated residues. V3J clonotypes were defined by identical inferred V gene, J gene, and CDR3 amino acid sequence. Percentage overlap between repertoires was computed as shared unique clonotypes divided by the size of the smaller repertoire. Richness of each repertoire was evaluated using RTK rarefaction, the Chao1 estimator, and Recon v2.1 estimates of unobserved clonotypes. Generation probabilities were computed with OLGA for all TCRbeta clonotypes obtained by the gDNA method from several donors. The source is immuneACCESS, and TCRdb retained only in-frame sequences with V and J called. Part of the clones is not carried over; for the studies checked, unresolved V genes explain less than half of this, and the remainder is unexplained. The D gene and trimming were derived from the DNA, and the V and J assignments and clone size from that table. The sample table lists millions of clones, 85% to 95% of them with a count of one. More than 1.5% of the sample is in the top ten clones.

The paper as a whole reports these results and caveats: Because the study included only a small number of donors, the genetic and exposure-history diversity represented was limited. Sampling was restricted to blood, and TCR repertoires in tissue are likely to differ from TCR repertoires in blood. Compared with non-shared clonotypes, the clonotypes found in all four sorted-subset donors had higher generation probabilities. When several donors were compared, the shared fraction of clonotypes was around 4.6% for naive CD4, over 3% for naive CD8, roughly 2.3% for memory CD4, and approximately 0.4% for memory CD8. Naive subsets generally had larger estimated clonotype richness than memory subsets. Pairwise subsampling led to the expectation that sequencing depth would affect the degree of clonotype sharing among donors. Rarefaction of sorted-subset datasets indicated incomplete sequencing despite the large sequencing depth.

For the CD8 naive samples, CD45RO-negative cells were positively selected for CCR7, yielding a CD45RA+CCR7+ population from which TemRA cells were excluded. The donors were healthy, HIV-negative adults with no recently reported acute infections or vaccinations. All donors were Caucasian adults living in Nashville, Tennessee, USA. Blood was collected by leukapheresis, and PBMCs were isolated by Ficoll-Histopaque density gradient centrifugation and then cryopreserved in liquid nitrogen vapor phase. Purity and quantity of every magnetically sorted T cell population were checked by analytical flow cytometry. Genomic DNA was isolated from each sorted fraction and quantified by UV absorbance on a Nanodrop 2000c.

Recombination joined TRBV7-6 with TRBJ2-5, and possibly TRBD1, on 6 matching bases. Sequences were obtained from naive CD8+ T cells from PBMCs. This specimen's cell subset or site label, per the study, means: CD45RA+CCR7+. This clonotype was sampled from a man aged 18-30 years in good health. Some clones in this sample may be carry-over from other donors' samples. The bases are TGTGCCAGCAGCCCTACCCCGGACAGCATCCAAGAGACCCAGTACTTC. Its translation reads: CASSPTPDSIQETQYF.